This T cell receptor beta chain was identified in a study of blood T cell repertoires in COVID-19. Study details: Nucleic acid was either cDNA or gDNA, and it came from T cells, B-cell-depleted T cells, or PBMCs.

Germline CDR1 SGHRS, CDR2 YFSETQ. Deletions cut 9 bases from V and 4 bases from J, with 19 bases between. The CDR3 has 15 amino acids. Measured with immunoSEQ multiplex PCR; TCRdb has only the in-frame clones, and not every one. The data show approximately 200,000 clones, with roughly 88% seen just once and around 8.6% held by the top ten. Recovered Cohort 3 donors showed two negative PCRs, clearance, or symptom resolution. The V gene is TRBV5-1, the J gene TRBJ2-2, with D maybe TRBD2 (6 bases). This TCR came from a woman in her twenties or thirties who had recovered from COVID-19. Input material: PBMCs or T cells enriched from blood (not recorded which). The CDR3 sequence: CATGEGTQGTGELFF. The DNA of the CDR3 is TGCGCCACCGGCGAAGGGACTCAGGGCACCGGGGAGCTGTTTTTT.